What follows are 27 T cell receptor beta chains derived from one specimen sequenced in a study of PD-L1 blockade in urothelial cancer (dated by TCRdb to between 2016 and 2019). Libraries were made using the immunoSEQ multiplex PCR assay. Drawn from immuneACCESS, this table holds only the in-frame rearrangements with V and J called that TCRdb kept. Clones are partly lost; checked studies trace under half to an unresolved V gene and leave the rest unexplained. The table for this sample lists roughly 39,000 clones; around 88% of them were counted only once. Roughly 2.1% of the sample belongs to the ten largest clones. The sequences come from PBMCs, collected around atezolizumab (anti-PD-L1) treatment. The receptors shown here come from a man in his sixties with urothelial cancer.

CDR3 protein: CASRGGTEAFF. The CDR3 DNA sequence: TGTGCCAGCAGGGGAGGAACTGAAGCTTTCTTT. The chain couples TRBV6-1 to TRBJ1-1; the D is unclear. The germline V gene has CDR1 MNHNS and CDR2 SASEGT. There are 11 residues in the CDR3. V dropped 6 bases and J dropped 5 bases, with 7 bases sitting between them.

The V gene is TRBV5-4, the J gene TRBJ2-5; 9 bases are shared with TRBD1. Unmatched junction bases numbered 6, after V lost 4 bases and J lost 5 bases. Looked up from germline, CDR1 is SGHNT and CDR2 is YYREEE (reference sequence). The CDR3 length is 14 residues. CDR3 amino acids: CASSPGQGRETQYF. CDR3 in DNA: TGTGCCAGCAGCCCGGGACAGGGACGGGAGACCCAGTACTTC.

V usage is TRBV7-9 and J usage is TRBJ1-1; 10 bases are shared with TRBD1. The junction had 5 bases not matched to a gene; V was cut back by 1 base and J by 0 bases. The length of the CDR3 is 17 residues. Germline V gene sequence: CDR1 SEHNR, CDR2 FQNEAQ (reference sequence). CDR3: CASSLEGQGPMNTEAFF. The CDR3 DNA sequence: TGTGCCAGCAGCTTAGAGGGACAGGGGCCCATGAACACTGAAGCTTTCTTT.

V gene TRBV28 combines with J gene TRBJ2-3; 11 bases line up with TRBD2. From germline, CDR1 is MDHEN and CDR2 SYDVKM. With 6 bases clipped from V and 1 base from J, the junction kept 6 bases outside the gene matches. The CDR3 covers 16 residues. For the CDR3, the DNA is TGTGCCAGCAGACCCGGGACTAGCGGTCGCACAGATACGCAGTATTTT. This translates into CASRPGTSGRTDTQYF.

CDR3 loop: CASSPPSGPSYEQYF. DNA of the CDR3: TGTGCCAGCTCACCACCAAGCGGTCCCTCCTACGAGCAGTACTTC. The chain joins TRBV18 to TRBJ2-7; D possibly corresponds to TRBD2 (5 bases). Germline CDR1 is KGHSH and CDR2 is LQKENI. Trimming left V 0 bases short and J 0 bases short, with 9 bases between. This CDR3 comprises 15 residues.

The rearrangement links TRBV19 to TRBJ2-3; maybe TRBD1 (6 bases). Between the trimmed V and J ends, which lost 10 bases and 5 bases, there was a span of 13 bases. CDR3 length: 12 amino acids. Germline V lookup: CDR1 LNHDA, CDR2 SQIVND (reference sequence). The CDR3 loop is CATGTTEDTQYF. In DNA, the CDR3 is TGTGCCACCGGGACAACCGAAGATACGCAGTATTTT.

This clone appeared a single time. The gene calls are TRBV6-5 and TRBJ1-1, with D uncertain. V lost 8 bases and J lost 4, with 17 bases in between. CDR1 and CDR2 (germline): MNHEY, SVGAGI. CDR3 length: 14 residues. CDR3 DNA: TGTGCCAGCCTCCCTTCCCAACCCAGCACTGAAGCTTTCTTT. It encodes CASLPSQPSTEAFF.

This clone was seen just once. The chain couples TRBV25-1 to TRBJ2-7; the match to TRBD2 covers 7 bases. The germline V gene has CDR1 MGHDK and CDR2 SYGVNS. Unmatched junction bases numbered 5, after V lost 9 bases and J lost 9 bases. The CDR3 runs 10 residues. The CDR3 DNA reads as TGTGCCAGTCGGACTAGAATGCAGTACTTC. Translated, it gives CASRTRMQYF.

The chain links TRBV19 to TRBJ2-2; 10 bases are shared with TRBD1. CDR3 length: 12 residues. The V gene's germline CDR1 is LNHDA and CDR2 SQIVND (reference sequence). CDR3 DNA sequence: TGTGGGACAGGGGGGGATTCCGGGGAGCTGTTTTTT. Residues: CGTGGDSGELFF.

Only one count was recorded for this clone. The V and J genes are TRBV7-3 and TRBJ2-2; tentatively, D is TRBD2 (7 bases). V dropped 1 base and J dropped 2 bases, with 11 bases sitting between them. Germline V gene lookup returns CDR1 SGHTA and CDR2 FQGTGA. CDR3 length: 16 residues. For the CDR3, the DNA is TGTGCCAGCAGCTTAATGGGGGGGCCTAACACCGGGGAGCTGTTTTTT. Encoded protein: CASSLMGGPNTGELFF. Variable domain in full (rest from reference TRBV7-3 and TRBJ2-2): GAGVSQTPSNKVTEKGKYVELRCDPISGHTALYWYRQSLGQGPEFLIYFQGTGAADDSGLPNDRFFAVRPEGSVSTLKIQRTERGDSAVYLCASSLMGGPNTGELFFGEGSRLTVL.

This sequence joins TRBV18 and TRBJ2-3; TRBD1 matches 9 bases. This CDR3 has 16 amino acids. Per germline, CDR1 KGHSH and CDR2 LQKENI. After removal of 0 bases from V and 2 bases from J, the junction contained 3 bases not matched to a gene. The CDR3 protein is CASSPPRDRATDTQYF. The CDR3 region has the DNA TGTGCCAGCTCACCACCCCGGGACAGGGCCACAGATACGCAGTATTTT.

The chain links TRBV27 to TRBJ2-1, with 7 positions matching TRBD2. V shed 5 bases, J shed 7 bases, and the junction held 14 bases outside the gene matches. The CDR3 runs 16 residues. Looked up from germline, CDR1 is MNHEY and CDR2 is SMNVEV (reference sequence). The CDR3 sequence is CASSPLRAGVSNEQFF. The CDR3 DNA reads as TGTGCCAGCAGTCCTCTCCGCGCGGGAGTTTCAAATGAGCAGTTCTTC.

The genes are TRBV7-3 and TRBJ1-1; D is uncertain. The V end was cut by 5 bases, the J end by 5 bases, with 12 bases between. There are 13 residues in the CDR3. Per germline, CDR1 SGHTA and CDR2 FQGTGA. In nucleotides, the CDR3 is TGTGCCAGCAGCCCCGTCGGTAATACTGAAGCTTTCTTT. The encoded protein is CASSPVGNTEAFF.

V and J are TRBV6-5 and TRBJ2-7, with D possibly being TRBD2 (7 bases). Germline V CDR1 and CDR2: MNHEY, SVGAGI. The CDR3 runs to 15 residues. With 7 bases removed from V and 3 bases from J, the gap between germline ends came to 19 bases. The CDR3 spells CASIFWGGGVYEQYF. The DNA of the CDR3 is TGTGCCAGCATCTTCTGGGGGGGCGGTGTCTACGAGCAGTACTTC.

The chain links TRBV4-2 to TRBJ2-7; TRBD1 matches at 7 bases. This CDR3 comprises 14 residues. The J segment lost 1 base and the V segment lost 8 bases, leaving 8 bases of the junction unmatched. In germline, CDR1 is LGHNA, CDR2 YNFKEQ. The chain's CDR3 is CASAGGLGSYEQYF. The DNA of the CDR3 is TGTGCCAGCGCAGGGGGTCTTGGTTCCTACGAGCAGTACTTC.

V gene TRBV5-1 combines with J gene TRBJ2-1, with D possibly TRBD2 on 6 matching bases. Germline V gene lookup returns CDR1 SGHRS and CDR2 YFSETQ. V lost 1 base to trimming and J lost 9 bases, with 14 bases between them. The CDR3 consists of 14 residues. The CDR3 spells CASSLFGRAVEQFF. The CDR3, as DNA: TGCGCCAGCAGCTTGTTCGGGAGAGCGGTTGAGCAGTTCTTC.

V and J are TRBV7-2 and TRBJ1-1; 9 nucleotides match TRBD1. This CDR3 has 15 amino acids. V lost 5 bases and J lost 5; bases outside the gene matches: 9. The germline gives CDR1 SGHTA, CDR2 FQGNSA. The CDR3 region has the DNA TGTGCCAGCAGCATACAGGGGACAGGGTTGACTGAAGCTTTCTTT. Translating gives CASSIQGTGLTEAFF.

This CDR3 is CATGTGTDNSPLHF. The DNA of the CDR3 is TGTGCCACCGGGACAGGGACGGATAATTCACCCCTCCACTTT. The chain has TRBV10-3 and TRBJ1-6, with 9 bases fitting TRBD1. V was clipped by 10 bases and J by 5 bases; unmatched bases: 6. CDR1 ENHRY and CDR2 SYGVKD come from the germline V gene. The CDR3 has 14 amino acids.

This clone was seen a handful of times. This chain connects TRBV7-9 to TRBJ1-2; 9 bases are shared with TRBD1. Germline-derived CDR1 and CDR2 are SEHNR and FQNEAQ (reference sequence). The CDR3 has 14 residues. Trimming cost V 8 bases and J 2 bases; bases outside gene matches: 6. DNA for the CDR3: TGTGCCAGCGGATTACAGGGGGCGAACTATGGCTACACCTTC. This sequence encodes CASGLQGANYGYTF.

The gene calls are TRBV19 and TRBJ2-6; the match to TRBD1 covers 8 bases. Germline V gene lookup returns CDR1 LNHDA and CDR2 SQIVND (reference sequence). CDR3 length: 18 residues. The trim removed 5 bases at V and 4 bases at J, leaving 13 bases unmatched. The CDR3 region has the DNA TGTGCCAGTAGTCGCCGGACAGGGTCAGCAGGAGGGGCCAACGTCCTGACTTTC. As protein: CASSRRTGSAGGANVLTF.

J is TRBJ2-1 and V is TRBV28; 10 nucleotides agree with TRBD2. V shed 2 bases, J shed 10 bases, and the junction held 8 bases outside the gene matches. Germline CDR1 MDHEN, CDR2 SYDVKM. There are 15 residues in the CDR3. CDR3 bases: TGTGCCAGCAGTTTAACTCCAGCGGGAGGGTGGGAGCAGTTCTTC. As protein: CASSLTPAGGWEQFF.

V gene TRBV6-5 combines with J gene TRBJ2-1, with D possibly TRBD2 on 6 matching bases. The V gene lost 7 bases and the J gene lost 0 bases, with 13 bases spanning the gap. Germline CDR1 MNHEY, CDR2 SVGAGI. The CDR3 has 15 residues. In DNA, the CDR3 is TGTGCCAGCAAGCTAGCGCTTGGCTCCTACAATGAGCAGTTCTTC. Translated: CASKLALGSYNEQFF.

Only a few counts were recorded for this clone. V gene TRBV7-6 combines with J gene TRBJ2-1; D gene ambiguous. CDR3 length equals 13 residues. Germline assignment: CDR1 SGHVS and CDR2 FNYEAQ. V was pared by 1 base and J by 4 bases, with 5 bases between. In DNA form, the CDR3 reads TGTGCCAGCAGCTTAGACACATACAATGAGCAGTTCTTC. This gives the protein CASSLDTYNEQFF.

The chain employs TRBV7-6 and TRBJ2-1; 13 positions agree with TRBD2. This CDR3 is 17 amino acids long. Trimming cost V 5 bases and J 0 bases; bases outside gene matches: 4. Germline-derived CDR1 and CDR2 are SGHVS and FNYEAQ. The CDR3 spells CASSPGTSGDSYNEQFF. CDR3 in DNA: TGTGCCAGCAGCCCCGGGACTAGCGGGGACTCCTACAATGAGCAGTTCTTC.

The chain carries TRBV18 and TRBJ2-1, with D possibly TRBD1 on 6 matching bases. Trimming took off 1 base at V and 2 bases at J, with 12 bases between the two ends. There are 16 residues in the CDR3. Germline V gene sequence: CDR1 KGHSH, CDR2 LQKENI. CDR3 loop: CASSPRTGDTYNEQFF. DNA for the CDR3: TGTGCCAGCTCACCACGGACCGGGGACACCTACAATGAGCAGTTCTTC. The variable domain in full, completed from reference TRBV18 and TRBJ2-1, reads NAGVMQNPRHLVRRRGQEARLRCSPMKGHSHVYWYRQLPEEGLKFMVYLQKENIIDESGMPKERFSAEFPKEGPSILRIQQVVRGDSAAYFCASSPRTGDTYNEQFFGPGTRLTVL.

This clone has just a few counts. J is TRBJ2-5 and V is TRBV2, with a weak D call TRBD2 (5 bases). V was cut by 6 bases and J by 5 bases, with 22 bases left in between. Germline values: CDR1 SNHLY, CDR2 FYNNEI. The CDR3 is 16 residues long. CDR3: CASSGSDVISGETQYF. CDR3 in DNA: TGTGCCAGCAGCGGTTCGGACGTAATCTCGGGGGAGACCCAGTACTTC. Full variable domain (outside the CDR3, taken from reference TRBV2 and TRBJ2-5): EPEVTQTPSHQVTQMGQEVILRCVPISNHLYFYWYRQILGQKVEFLVSFYNNEISEKSEIFDDQFSVERPDGSNFTLKIRSTKLEDSAMYFCASSGSDVISGETQYFGPGTRLLVL.

CDR3 coding DNA: TGTGCCAGCAGCTTAGCGAACGAGCAGTTCTTC. The encoded protein is CASSLANEQFF. The chain links TRBV28 to TRBJ2-1, with D tentatively TRBD2 (5 bases). The CDR3 is 11 amino acids. Per the germline V gene, CDR1 is MDHEN and CDR2 is SYDVKM. Trimming left V 6 bases short and J 10 bases short, with 10 bases between.